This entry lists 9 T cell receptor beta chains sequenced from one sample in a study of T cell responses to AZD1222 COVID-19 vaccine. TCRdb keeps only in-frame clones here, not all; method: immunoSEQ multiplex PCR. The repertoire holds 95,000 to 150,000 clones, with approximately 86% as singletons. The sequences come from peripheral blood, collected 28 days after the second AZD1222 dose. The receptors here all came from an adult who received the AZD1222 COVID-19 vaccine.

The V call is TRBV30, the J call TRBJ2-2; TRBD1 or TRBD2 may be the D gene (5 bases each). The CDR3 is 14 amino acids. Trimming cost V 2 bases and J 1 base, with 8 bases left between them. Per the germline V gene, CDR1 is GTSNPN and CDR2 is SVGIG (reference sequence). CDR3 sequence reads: CAWSSGRNTGELFF. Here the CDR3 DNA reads TGTGCCTGGAGTTCGGGACGGAACACCGGGGAGCTGTTTTTT.

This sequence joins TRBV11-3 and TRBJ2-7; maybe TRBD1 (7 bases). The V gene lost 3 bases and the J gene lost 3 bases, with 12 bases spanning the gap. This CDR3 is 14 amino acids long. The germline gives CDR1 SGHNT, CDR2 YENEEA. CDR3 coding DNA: TGTGCCAGCAGCTTGGAGGGGGCCTTCTACGAGCAGTACTTC. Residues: CASSLEGAFYEQYF.

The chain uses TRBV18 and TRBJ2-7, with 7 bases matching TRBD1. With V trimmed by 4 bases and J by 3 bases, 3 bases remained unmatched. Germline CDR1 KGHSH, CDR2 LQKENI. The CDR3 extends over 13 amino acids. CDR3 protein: CASSRGQDYEQYF. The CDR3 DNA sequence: TGTGCCAGCTCACGAGGACAGGACTACGAGCAGTACTTC.

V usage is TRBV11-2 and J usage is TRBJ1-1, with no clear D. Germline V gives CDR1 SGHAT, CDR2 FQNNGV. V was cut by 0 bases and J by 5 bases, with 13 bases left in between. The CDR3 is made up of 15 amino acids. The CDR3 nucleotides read TGTGCCAGCAGCTTAGAGGGCAGCCTCCAGACTGAAGCTTTCTTT. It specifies CASSLEGSLQTEAFF.

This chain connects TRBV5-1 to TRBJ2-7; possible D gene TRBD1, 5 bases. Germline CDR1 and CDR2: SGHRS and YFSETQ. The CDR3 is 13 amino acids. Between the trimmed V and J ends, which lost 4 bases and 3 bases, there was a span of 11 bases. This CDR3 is CASSPDTGYEQYF. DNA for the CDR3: TGCGCCAGCAGCCCGGACACGGGCTACGAGCAGTACTTC.

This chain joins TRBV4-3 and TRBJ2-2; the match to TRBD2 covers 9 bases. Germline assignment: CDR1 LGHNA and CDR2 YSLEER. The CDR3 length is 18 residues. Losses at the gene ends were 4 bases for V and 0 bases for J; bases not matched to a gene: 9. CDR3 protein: CASSPSVAGAANTGELFF. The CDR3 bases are TGCGCCAGCAGCCCGAGTGTAGCGGGGGCCGCGAACACCGGGGAGCTGTTTTTT.

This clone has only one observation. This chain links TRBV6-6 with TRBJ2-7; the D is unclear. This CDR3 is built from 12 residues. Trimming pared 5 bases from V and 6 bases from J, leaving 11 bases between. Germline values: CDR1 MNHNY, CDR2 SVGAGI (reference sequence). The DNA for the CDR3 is TGTGCCAGCAGTCCACGGTTGGGCGAGCAGTACTTC. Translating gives CASSPRLGEQYF.

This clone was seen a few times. CDR3 nucleotide sequence: TGTGCCAGCAGGCGGGGGTCCCCGGCTAATGAAAAACTGTTTTTT. Amino acid sequence: CASRRGSPANEKLFF. The chain uses TRBV6-5 and TRBJ1-4, with D possibly TRBD1 on 5 matching bases. The V end lost 6 bases, the J end lost 3 bases, and 14 bases lay between the germline ends. The germline CDR1 and CDR2 sequences are MNHEY and SVGAGI. The CDR3 is 15 amino acids.

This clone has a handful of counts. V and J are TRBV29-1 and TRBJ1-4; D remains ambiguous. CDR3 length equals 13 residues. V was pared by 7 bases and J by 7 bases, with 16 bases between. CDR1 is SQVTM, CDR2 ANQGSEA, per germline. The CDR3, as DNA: TGCAGCGCCGGGAAAGGGCTCGCTGAAAAACTGTTTTTT. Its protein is CSAGKGLAEKLFF.